Below are 19 T cell receptor beta chains sequenced from a single sample in a study of T cell clonotyping in hematopoietic cell transplantation. The repertoire was sequenced with immunoSEQ multiplex PCR; TCRdb's copy has only in-frame clones and lacks some. The sample carries fewer than 80,000 clones, around 94% recorded once. The sample comprised peripheral blood mononuclear cells. These receptors were collected from a man aged 45-65 years in good health. Some clones in this sample may be carry-over from other donors' samples.

This chain connects TRBV27 to TRBJ2-5; 9 nucleotides agree with TRBD2. CDR3 length: 16 residues. Germline V lookup: CDR1 MNHEY, CDR2 SMNVEV (reference sequence). Germline trimming cut 0 bases from V and 5 bases from J; bases unmatched to any gene: 7. CDR3 in DNA: TGTGCCAGCAGTTTATCGGGCACTAGCGGGTGGGAGACCCAGTACTTC. It is translated as CASSLSGTSGWETQYF.

The CDR3 protein is CASSVGVGADSPLHF. In DNA form, the CDR3 reads TGTGCCAGCAGCGTAGGGGTGGGCGCGGATTCACCCCTCCACTTT. The genes are TRBV9 and TRBJ1-6, with no clear D. This CDR3 region has 15 residues. V lost 0 bases and J 8 bases, leaving 12 bases between the germline ends. The germline V gene has CDR1 SGDLS and CDR2 YYNGEE. The full variable domain, its missing parts supplied by reference TRBV9 and TRBJ1-6, is DSGVTQTPKHLITATGQRVTLRCSPRSGDLSVYWYQQSLDQGLQFLIQYYNGEERAKGNILERFSAQQFPDLHSELNLSSLELGDSALYFCASSVGVGADSPLHFGNGTRLTVT.

The sample holds one count of this clone. The chain uses TRBV5-5 and TRBJ1-3, with D possibly being TRBD1 (6 bases). Germline V lookup: CDR1 SGHKS, CDR2 YYEKEE (reference sequence). CDR3 size: 14 residues. Between the trimmed V and J ends, which lost 4 bases and 2 bases, there was a span of 10 bases. CDR3 in DNA: TGTGCCAGCAGCGTGACAGGTCCTGGAAACACCATATATTTT. Translation: CASSVTGPGNTIYF.

This chain links TRBV5-6 with TRBJ1-6; TRBD1 matches at 8 bases. The V gene end was trimmed by 4 bases and the J gene end by 7 bases; junction bases not matched to a gene: 13. Germline-derived CDR1 and CDR2 are SGHDT and YYEEEE. The CDR3 has 17 amino acids. The CDR3 reads CASSDTINDRGNSPLHF. CDR3 DNA: TGTGCCAGCAGCGACACCATAAACGACAGGGGAAATTCACCCCTCCACTTT. Based on the CDR3 plus reference TRBV5-6 and TRBJ1-6, the full variable domain is DAGVTQSPTHLIKTRGQQVTLRCSPKSGHDTVSWYQQALGQGPQFIFQYYEEEERQRGNFPDRFSGHQFPNYSSELNVNALLLGDSALYLCASSDTINDRGNSPLHFGNGTRLTVT.

The chain has TRBV28 and TRBJ1-2; tentative D call: TRBD1 (6 bases). V lost 8 bases, J lost 3 bases, and 16 bases lay in between. The germline V gene has CDR1 MDHEN and CDR2 SYDVKM. The CDR3 contains 14 residues. CDR3 DNA: TGTGCCAGCTGTCTTGGGGGGCGGGACTATGGCTACACCTTC. It is translated as CASCLGGRDYGYTF.

The chain is built from TRBV7-3 and TRBJ2-3, with 8 nucleotides matching TRBD2. Germline values: CDR1 SGHTA, CDR2 FQGTGA. The CDR3 extends over 13 amino acids. The junction had 5 bases not matched to a gene; V was cut back by 8 bases and J by 4 bases. CDR3 amino acids: CASREGSADTQYF. The CDR3 DNA sequence: TGTGCCAGCCGGGAGGGGAGTGCAGATACGCAGTATTTT.

The V and J genes are TRBV5-1 and TRBJ2-2, with D tentatively TRBD2 (6 bases). This CDR3 has 16 amino acids. The V end was cut by 2 bases, the J end by 4 bases, with 15 bases between. Germline assignment: CDR1 SGHRS and CDR2 YFSETQ. CDR3 residues: CASSFNGEVGTGELFF. In DNA, the CDR3 is TGCGCCAGCAGCTTTAACGGGGAGGTCGGCACCGGGGAGCTGTTTTTT.

This clone turned up a few times. The chain has TRBV6-1 and TRBJ2-2, with D possibly matching TRBD2 (7 bases). With 2 bases removed from V and 15 bases from J, the gap between germline ends came to 16 bases. The germline CDR1 and CDR2 sequences are MNHNS and SASEGT. The CDR3 sequence is 13 residues long. The CDR3 loop is CASSELFGGQVFF. The DNA for the CDR3 is TGTGCCAGCAGTGAACTTTTCGGGGGGCAAGTGTTTTTT.

The chain is built from TRBV5-1 and TRBJ2-2; D is unresolved. V was shortened by 0 bases and J by 0 bases, with 12 bases between the two germline ends. Germline CDR1 reads SGHRS; CDR2 reads YFSETQ. The CDR3 runs 17 residues. CDR3 sequence (DNA): TGCGCCAGCAGCTTGGTTGCGGTTTCGGCGAACACCGGGGAGCTGTTTTTT. Protein sequence: CASSLVAVSANTGELFF.

The chain is built from TRBV6-1 and TRBJ2-1; D may be TRBD2 (6 bases). Trimming left V 6 bases short and J 8 bases short, with 17 bases between. The CDR3 extends over 14 amino acids. The V gene's germline CDR1 is MNHNS and CDR2 SASEGT. The chain's CDR3 is CASSHLTSPYEQFF. As DNA, the CDR3 is TGTGCCAGCAGCCATCTTACTAGCCCCTATGAGCAGTTCTTC.

This rearrangement joins TRBV5-1 to TRBJ1-1, with D hard to call. Trimming pared 0 bases from V and 0 bases from J, leaving 6 bases between. The CDR3 totals 14 residues. From germline, CDR1 is SGHRS and CDR2 YFSETQ. CDR3 DNA: TGCGCCAGCAGCTTGGACCCCGTGAACACTGAAGCTTTCTTT. This encodes CASSLDPVNTEAFF. The entire variable domain, with the rest obtained from reference TRBV5-1 and TRBJ1-1, is as follows: KAGVTQTPRYLIKTRGQQVTLSCSPISGHRSVSWYQQTPGQGLQFLFEYFSETQRNKGNFPGRFSGRQFSNSRSEMNVSTLELGDSALYLCASSLDPVNTEAFFGQGTRLTVV.

The rearrangement links TRBV30 to TRBJ2-3; 10 bases line up with TRBD2. CDR3 length: 15 amino acids. Germline trimming cut 4 bases from V and 4 bases from J; bases unmatched to any gene: 8. The V gene's germline CDR1 is GTSNPN and CDR2 SVGIG (reference sequence). The CDR3 sequence is CAWNPLAGAPDTQYF. CDR3 in DNA: TGTGCCTGGAACCCCCTAGCGGGAGCACCAGATACGCAGTATTTT.

This clone appeared once. This sequence joins TRBV27 and TRBJ2-3; 7 nucleotides line up with TRBD1. The V gene's germline CDR1 is MNHEY and CDR2 SMNVEV (reference sequence). There are 16 residues in the CDR3. V was clipped by 2 bases and J by 2 bases; unmatched bases: 7. The CDR3 loop is CASSLSRTGYTDTQYF. As DNA, the CDR3 is TGTGCCAGCAGTTTAAGTCGGACAGGATACACAGATACGCAGTATTTT.

The chain joins TRBV6-1 to TRBJ2-2; D remains ambiguous. The CDR3 runs 13 residues. Trimming took off 3 bases at V and 3 bases at J, with 5 bases between the two ends. The germline V gene has CDR1 MNHNS and CDR2 SASEGT. The DNA of the CDR3 is TGTGCCAGCAGTGAGGGATACACCGGGGAGCTGTTTTTT. Amino acids: CASSEGYTGELFF.

J is TRBJ1-1 and V is TRBV2; D is perhaps TRBD1 (6 bases). This CDR3 has 13 amino acids. Germline V lookup: CDR1 SNHLY, CDR2 FYNNEI. Deletions cut 6 bases from V and 1 base from J, with 9 bases between. The CDR3 nucleotides read TGTGCCAGCAGCGAGGACAGGAACACTGAAGCTTTCTTT. Translation: CASSEDRNTEAFF.

This sequence joins TRBV11-2 and TRBJ2-5; D uncertain. CDR1 and CDR2 from the germline V gene are SGHAT and FQNNGV. The V gene lost 5 bases and the J gene lost 2 bases, with 9 bases spanning the gap. CDR3 length: 13 residues. CDR3: CASSLHRQETQYF. CDR3 nucleotides: TGTGCCAGCAGCCTGCACAGACAAGAGACCCAGTACTTC.

The chain combines TRBV4-3 with TRBJ2-7; 7 bases are shared with TRBD2. Trimming at V came to 4 bases and at J to 3 bases, leaving 9 bases not matched to a gene. CDR3 size: 15 residues. Germline CDR1 reads LGHNA; CDR2 reads YSLEER. The CDR3 DNA follows: TGCGCCAGCAGCCTGGAGAGCGGGAACGGCTACGAGCAGTACTTC. Encoded protein: CASSLESGNGYEQYF.

This chain uses TRBV2 with TRBJ2-3, with TRBD1 matching over 8 bases. V lost 11 bases, J lost 5 bases, and 12 bases stayed unmatched. The CDR3 has 14 residues. Germline V gene data show CDR1 as SNHLY and CDR2 as FYNNEI. The CDR3 DNA sequence: TGTGCCGGCGCACCTCAGGGGGCTGGAGATACGCAGTATTTT. Translated: CAGAPQGAGDTQYF.

The chain couples TRBV5-6 to TRBJ1-2, with a weak D call TRBD1 (6 bases). Per the germline V gene, CDR1 is SGHDT and CDR2 is YYEEEE. This CDR3 spans 15 amino acids. Trimming removed 2 bases at V and 7 bases at J, with 18 bases between. The DNA for the CDR3 is TGTGCCAGCAGCTTCTTCAGGACAGCAGCAGGTGGCTACACCTTC. It specifies CASSFFRTAAGGYTF.